Included here is one T cell receptor (beta chain) sequence, with context. What it binds is unknown. Each Susac syndrome patient had definite or probable disease by recently defined criteria. This sample stems from a study of CD8 T cells in Susac syndrome. Study summary: When their blood was taken, patients with Susac syndrome were therapy-naive, taking corticosteroids, or taking intravenous immunoglobulin alone.

RNA totalling roughly 0.5 to 1 ug underwent reverse transcription with random hexamers. A single record per CDR3 protein comes from TCRdb applying MiXCR to the immunoSEQ multiplex PCR reads. Of some 200,000 distinct CDR3 sequences listed, 85% to 95% are singletons. Overall study results and limits: Among active patients and in TEMRA cells, CD8+ clonal expansion in Susac reached its peak.

V gave up 6 bases and J gave up 5 bases, with 16 bases separating them. The CDR3 is 14 residues long. Germline V lookup: CDR1 LGHDT, CDR2 YNNKEL (reference sequence). The rearrangement joins TRBV3-1 to TRBJ1-1; tentative D call: TRBD1 (6 bases). The source of this sequence is a human donor with Susac syndrome. The sample comprised CD8+ T cells from PBMCs. The CDR3 reads CASSTGLVGTEAFF. Here the CDR3 DNA reads TGTGCCAGCAGTACAGGGTTGGTGGGGACTGAAGCTTTCTTT.